This TCR beta chain comes out of a study of CD8+ T cells in alopecia areata. This clone appeared a few times. CDR3 size: 14 residues. From germline, CDR1 is SGHKS and CDR2 YYEKEE (reference sequence). Between the trimmed V and J ends, which lost 0 bases and 1 base, there was a span of 4 bases. The authors extracted RNA and reverse transcribed it into cDNA as the sequencing template. Measured with immunoSEQ multiplex PCR; TCRdb has only the in-frame clones, and not every one. The sample consists of 200,000 or so clones, 58% of them appearing once. Treatment: oral pan-JAK inhibitor, 5-10 mg twice daily. T lymphocytes (CD4+ and CD8+) were sorted from PBMCs.

The sequences come from CD4+ T cells sorted from blood, collected at week 24, from a patient treated with tofacitinib. The receptor comes from a human donor with alopecia areata. This chain uses TRBV5-5 with TRBJ2-2; D remains unclear. The CDR3 DNA reads as TGTGCCAGCAGCTTGGGACAGAACACCGGGGAGCTGTTTTTT. As protein: CASSLGQNTGELFF.